Given below is one T cell receptor beta chain in context. Its antigen is unidentified. The data stem from a study of monozygotic twins with inflammatory bowel disease. General study findings and limits: Especially where disease activity was present, IBD patients had fewer clonotypes in common with others than healthy twins did.

This CDR3 has 15 residues. Germline CDR1 SEHNR, CDR2 FQNEAQ (reference sequence). TCRdb re-called the 5' RACE reads, yielding one record per CDR3 amino acid sequence without DNA. The table for this sample gives over 100,000 distinct CDR3 sequences. Specimen: blood. This sequence originates from a human donor with ulcerative colitis or Crohn's disease, or a healthy co-twin of an affected twin (not recorded which). The chain joins TRBV7-9 to TRBJ1-2; the TRBD1 assignment by TCRdb is unverifiable without DNA. This chain's CDR3 is CASSPTGQGSGGYTF.